This TCR beta chain comes out of a study of T-cell reconstitution after alpha-beta-depleted transplantation in children (dated by TCRdb to about 2016). Notes on the research overall: The study quantitatively tracked T-cell immune reconstitution after TCRalphabeta/CD19-depleted allogeneic hematopoietic cell transplantation in children using TCR repertoire profiling. General findings and caveats noted by the study authors: Apparently early alphabetaT-cell count recovery about two months after transplant reportedly relied on only several hundred rapidly expanded clones derived from non-depleted graft cells. In some patients, the high TCRbeta diversity seen at day 60 was put down to recipient T cells and intrathymic progenitors that had survived conditioning. Over subsequent months, a decline in hyperexpanded clone frequencies was noted, and after one year, T-cell counts and TCRbeta diversity were mostly ascribed to newly produced T cells.

Library prep was done by PCR. TCRdb records Illumina HiSeq 2500 as the sequencer. TCR libraries were prepared with molecular barcoding, using unique molecular identifiers to normalize TCRbeta repertoire quantification. The raw public data were reprocessed by TCRdb itself: fastp quality trimming at Q25, MiXCR clonotype calling, in-frame beta chains only. Every CDR3 protein is listed once, alongside the most common genes and DNA of its rows. The sample records a few hundred thousand distinct CDR3 sequences, around 9.1% of which are singletons. Around 7.6% of the sample goes to the ten largest clones. The CDR3 measures 12 amino acids from cysteine to phenylalanine. Just CDR3 DNA is preserved here, 36 bases in frame from base 1. The germline V gene (reference sequence) specifies LNHDA as CDR1 and SQIVND as CDR2. A distance of 11 bases separates the germline ends of V and J, which lose 10 bases and 2 bases respectively.

The treatment or condition label, as the study defines it: allogeneic hematopoietic cell transplantation with graft depleted of TCRalphabeta T cells and CD19 B cells. Transplant recipients were children who received TCRalphabeta/CD19-depleted allogeneic hematopoietic cell grafts. As regards this clonotype: Its antigen remains unidentified. No quality values exist for individual bases; no much larger clone is one base distant.

The input for sequencing was PBMCs, taken before TCRalphabeta/CD19-depleted stem cell transplant. This TCR came from a boy under three years old with acute myeloid leukemia, due to receive a stem cell transplant. The chain couples TRBV19 to TRBJ1-2; the D gene is unclear. The CDR3 region has the sequence CATLRENYGYTF. The nucleotide sequence reads TGTGCCACACTCCGGGAGAACTATGGCTACACCTTC.